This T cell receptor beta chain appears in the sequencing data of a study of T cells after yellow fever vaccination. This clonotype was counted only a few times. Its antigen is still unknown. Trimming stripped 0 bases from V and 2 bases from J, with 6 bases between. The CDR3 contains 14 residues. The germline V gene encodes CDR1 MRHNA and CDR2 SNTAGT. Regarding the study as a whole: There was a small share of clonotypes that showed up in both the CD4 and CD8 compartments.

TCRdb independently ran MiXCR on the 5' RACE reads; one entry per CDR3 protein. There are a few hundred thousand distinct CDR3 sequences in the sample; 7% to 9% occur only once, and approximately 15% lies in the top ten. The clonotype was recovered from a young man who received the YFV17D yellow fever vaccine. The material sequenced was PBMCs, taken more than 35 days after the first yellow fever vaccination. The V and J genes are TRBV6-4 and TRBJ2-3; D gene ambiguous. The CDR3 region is CASSDSRYTDTQYF. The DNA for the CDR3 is TGTGCCAGCAGTGACTCGAGGTACACAGATACGCAGTATTTT.